The clone carrying this TCR beta chain occurred a few times. Its antigen is currently unknown. The data were obtained in a study of T-cell memory formation after mild COVID-19. Study-level points and caveats: A balance of CD4 and CD8 characterized clones contracting day 15 to 85, whereas later expanders leaned CD4+. Researchers found some responding clones in pre-infection memory, a sign that cross-reactive memory joined. Largely, contracting CD4+ clones fell within CM and EM, and contracting CD8+ clones within EMRA.

Each CDR3 protein is one row after TCRdb ran MiXCR on the 5' RACE reads. The table has 350,000 to 450,000 distinct CDR3 sequences, over 13% seen once. The TCR sequence derives from a man younger than 30 who had mild COVID-19 (a few samples of this study predate the infection). Cell type and time point are not known. Specimen: PBMCs or a T cell subset sorted from them (not recorded which).

CDR3 in DNA: TGCAGTGCTAGGGACAGGGGTGCGACCCAGTACTTC. Encoded protein: CSARDRGATQYF. The chain has TRBV20-1 and TRBJ2-5, with 9 positions matching TRBD1. V was clipped by 3 bases and J by 7 bases; unmatched bases: 3. CDR3 length equals 12 residues. CDR1 and CDR2 (germline): DFQATT, SNEGSKA (reference sequence).